This T cell receptor beta chain was found in a study of blood T cell repertoires in COVID-19. This CDR3 is built from 16 residues. Germline CDR1 and CDR2: MNHEY and SVGAGI. V lost 2 bases to trimming and J lost 5 bases; unmatched junction nucleotides: 8. Sequencing used immunoSEQ multiplex PCR; TCRdb keeps in-frame clones, though not all of them. The sample records about 160,000 clones, about 85% being singletons. This clone appeared a single time. The chain couples TRBV6-5 to TRBJ2-5; 10 nucleotides align to TRBD2. The clonotype comes from a woman between 50 and 59 years old with COVID-19, enrolled during active disease. The sample comprised peripheral blood. In DNA, the CDR3 is TGTGCCAGCAGTTACGCGATGGGACTAGCGACGGAGACCCAGTACTTC. It translates to CASSYAMGLATETQYF.